Following are 27 T cell receptor beta chains from one sample sequenced in a study of T cells after yellow fever vaccination. TCRdb reprocessed the 5' RACE reads with MiXCR, giving one entry per CDR3 protein. The repertoire has some 500,000 distinct CDR3 sequences, approximately 15% of them found once; the top ten carry more than 12%. Sequences were derived from PBMCs, sampled on the day of the yellow fever booster vaccination. Receptors originate from a young man who received the YFV17D yellow fever vaccine.

The rearrangement uses TRBV7-2 and TRBJ2-4; D is unresolved. Germline V gives CDR1 SGHTA, CDR2 FQGNSA. The CDR3 runs to 14 residues. V was clipped by 5 bases and J by 9 bases, with 17 bases between them. The CDR3 reads CASSANPGRTIQYF. DNA for the CDR3: TGTGCCAGCAGCGCAAATCCGGGCCGGACCATTCAGTACTTC.

The rearrangement uses TRBV20-1 and TRBJ1-1; possibly TRBD1 for D (6 bases). The CDR3 is 15 residues long. The V end lost 5 bases, the J end lost 1 base, and 17 bases lay between the germline ends. CDR1 and CDR2 (germline): DFQATT, SNEGSKA (reference sequence). Here the CDR3 reads CSAQFLDSSNTEAFF. The CDR3 DNA follows: TGCAGTGCTCAATTTCTGGACAGTTCGAACACTGAAGCTTTCTTT.

The chain has TRBV20-1 and TRBJ2-7, with D perhaps matching TRBD1 or TRBD2 (6 bases each). This CDR3 comprises 13 residues. The ends were cut back, 3 bases at V and 4 bases at J, with 13 bases in the middle. Germline V gene data show CDR1 as DFQATT and CDR2 as SNEGSKA (reference sequence). The CDR3 nucleotides are TGCAGTGCTAGGGACTACAGGGATTACGAGCAGTACTTC. It is translated as CSARDYRDYEQYF.

This clonotype has a handful of counts. The chain employs TRBV19 and TRBJ2-3, with 9 bases identical to TRBD1. Germline CDR1 is LNHDA and CDR2 is SQIVND (reference sequence). CDR3 length: 15 amino acids. V lost 5 bases and J lost 4; bases outside the gene matches: 7. The CDR3 here is CASSADRGAPDTQYF. CDR3 nucleotide sequence: TGTGCCAGTAGTGCGGACAGGGGCGCCCCAGATACGCAGTATTTT.

The chain recombines TRBV4-3 with TRBJ2-1; D may correspond to TRBD1 or TRBD2 (5 bases each). The ends were cut back, 3 bases at V and 3 bases at J, with 9 bases in the middle. The germline V gene has CDR1 LGHNA and CDR2 YSLEER. CDR3 length: 14 residues. The DNA for the CDR3 is TGCGCCAGCAGCCAGGGGACGGGCTACAATGAGCAGTTCTTC. Translating gives CASSQGTGYNEQFF.

This clonotype was seen more than once but under ten times. This chain joins TRBV20-1 and TRBJ2-2; maybe TRBD2 (6 bases). CDR1 and CDR2 (germline): DFQATT, SNEGSKA (reference sequence). This CDR3 is 15 amino acids long. With 6 bases removed from V and 6 bases from J, the gap between germline ends came to 20 bases. Written as DNA, the CDR3 is TGCAGTGCGGAATCGGGACTCCCGTATGCCGGGGAGCTGTTTTTT. It specifies CSAESGLPYAGELFF.

This clonotype has more than one count but fewer than ten. The chain couples TRBV7-2 to TRBJ2-1; D uncertain. Between the trimmed V and J ends, which lost 5 bases and 9 bases, there was a span of 17 bases. CDR1 and CDR2 (germline): SGHTA, FQGNSA. This CDR3 has 14 amino acids. CDR3: CASSPPWLGGEQFF. In nucleotides, the CDR3 is TGTGCCAGCAGCCCCCCCTGGCTAGGCGGTGAGCAGTTCTTC.

This clonotype was detected ten times or more. The chain has TRBV5-1 and TRBJ2-1; TRBD2 matches at 11 bases. The V segment lost 0 bases and the J segment 4 bases; nucleotides outside the gene matches: 3. CDR3 size: 16 residues. CDR1 is SGHRS and CDR2 is YFSETQ in the germline V gene. Written as DNA, the CDR3 is TGCGCCAGCAGCTTGGAGGGGACTAGCGGTTACAATGAGCAGTTCTTC. This gives the protein CASSLEGTSGYNEQFF. Full variable domain (outside the CDR3, taken from reference TRBV5-1 and TRBJ2-1): KAGVTQTPRYLIKTRGQQVTLSCSPISGHRSVSWYQQTPGQGLQFLFEYFSETQRNKGNFPGRFSGRQFSNSRSEMNVSTLELGDSALYLCASSLEGTSGYNEQFFGPGTRLTVL.

This clonotype has only a few counts. The chain recombines TRBV19 with TRBJ1-1; D unclear. This CDR3 has 13 amino acids. CDR1 LNHDA and CDR2 SQIVND come from the germline V gene (reference sequence). V was pared by 3 bases and J by 6 bases, with 11 bases between. CDR3 in amino acids: CASSIFLLAEAFF. The CDR3 nucleotides are TGTGCCAGTAGTATCTTCCTGTTGGCTGAAGCTTTCTTT.

Remarks on this clonotype: At one end, the junction sequence differs from germline, possibly due to a read error. This chain connects TRBV7-7 to TRBJ2-5; maybe TRBD2 (6 bases). Germline V gene data show CDR1 as SSHAT and CDR2 as FNYEAQ (reference sequence). CDR3 size: 15 residues. The CDR3 DNA is TGTGCTAGCAGCTTACGCCCGCTAGCGAAAGAGACCCAGTACTTC. Translating gives CASSLRPLAKETQYF.

The CDR3 DNA is TGCAGTGCTTCGGACAGGGCTGTAGAGACCCAGTACTTC. Translation gives CSASDRAVETQYF. V gene TRBV20-1 combines with J gene TRBJ2-5; 8 nucleotides align to TRBD1. Germline CDR1 and CDR2: DFQATT and SNEGSKA (reference sequence). The CDR3 is made up of 13 amino acids. Unmatched junction bases numbered 6, after V lost 5 bases and J lost 4 bases.

J is TRBJ1-1 and V is TRBV25-1; D is ambiguous. The V gene lost 2 bases and the J gene lost 5 bases, with 12 bases spanning the gap. The CDR3 has 14 amino acids. Germline V CDR1 and CDR2: MGHDK, SYGVNS. The CDR3 protein is CASSEGMLGTEAFF. In nucleotides, the CDR3 is TGTGCCAGCAGTGAAGGAATGTTGGGTACTGAAGCTTTCTTT. Complete variable domain (other parts from reference TRBV25-1 and TRBJ1-1): EADIYQTPRYLVIGTGKKITLECSQTMGHDKMYWYQQDPGMELHLIHYSYGVNSTEKGDLSSESTVSRIRTEHFPLTLESARPSHTSQYLCASSEGMLGTEAFFGQGTRLTVV.

This clonotype appeared a few times. V is TRBV5-4 and J is TRBJ2-3; D gene uncertain. Germline V gene lookup returns CDR1 SGHNT and CDR2 YYREEE (reference sequence). V lost 3 bases, J lost 4 bases, and 24 bases lay in between. The CDR3 extends over 18 amino acids. CDR3 coding DNA: TGTGCCAGCAGCTCTCTTGATGTTGGTGGAGAAGTTTCAGATACGCAGTATTTT. Its translation is CASSSLDVGGEVSDTQYF.

The sample holds many counts of this clonotype. The rearrangement links TRBV20-1 to TRBJ2-5; D is unresolved. V was trimmed by 6 bases and J by 2 bases, leaving 10 bases between them. The germline V gene encodes CDR1 DFQATT and CDR2 SNEGSKA (reference sequence). The CDR3 runs 12 residues. CDR3 nucleotide sequence: TGCAGTGCGCCCCTGGGACAAGAGACCCAGTACTTC. Translating it yields CSAPLGQETQYF.

This clonotype occurred a few times. This chain links TRBV6-2 or TRBV6-3 with TRBJ2-7, with D possibly matching TRBD2 (6 bases). The CDR3 is made up of 12 amino acids. Trimming took off 10 bases at V and 2 bases at J, with 12 bases between the two ends. Per germline, CDR1 MNHEY and CDR2 SVGEGT. CDR3 nucleotides: TGTGCCACGTGGGAGGATACCTACGAGCAGTACTTC. This codes for CATWEDTYEQYF.

This clonotype was counted a few times. The rearrangement joins TRBV24-1 to TRBJ2-7, with a possible D match to TRBD2 (6 bases). The CDR3 covers 14 residues. The V gene's germline CDR1 is KGHDR and CDR2 SFDVKD. Between the trimmed V and J ends, which lost 10 bases and 5 bases, there was a span of 20 bases. CDR3 residues: CATGDSVDLDEQYF. The CDR3 DNA follows: TGTGCCACAGGGGACTCGGTGGACCTGGACGAGCAGTACTTC.

This clonotype was picked up a small number of times. This chain uses TRBV7-8 with TRBJ1-2; no firm D call. There are 16 residues in the CDR3. Germline assignment: CDR1 SGHVS and CDR2 FQNEAQ. Trimming shortened V by 3 bases and J by 8 bases, and 22 bases separated the two germline ends. The CDR3 sequence: CASSFSGPLISAGYTF. The CDR3 DNA is TGTGCCAGCAGCTTTAGCGGGCCCTTAATCTCAGCCGGCTACACCTTC.

This clonotype showed up just a few times. The chain carries TRBV28 and TRBJ2-5; TRBD2 is a possible D gene (6 bases). The V end lost 6 bases, the J end lost 5 bases, and 13 bases lay between the germline ends. Germline loops: CDR1 MDHEN, CDR2 SYDVKM. This CDR3 is built from 13 residues. CDR3 protein: CASRTGLRETQYF. The CDR3 DNA reads TGTGCCAGCAGAACGGGACTTCGGGAGACCCAGTACTTC.

This clonotype was detected a few times. The rearrangement joins TRBV12-3 or TRBV12-4 to TRBJ2-5, with D maybe TRBD2 (6 bases). Trimming shortened V by 3 bases and J by 1 base, and 9 bases separated the two germline ends. The CDR3 runs 14 residues. DNA of the CDR3: TGTGCCAGCAGTTTTAGCGGCCCCCAAGAGACCCAGTACTTC. Translating it yields CASSFSGPQETQYF.

V and J are TRBV2 and TRBJ2-1; D possibly corresponds to TRBD2 (8 bases). The CDR3 sequence is 16 residues long. The germline V gene has CDR1 SNHLY and CDR2 FYNNEI. The V and J ends lost 2 bases and 3 bases respectively, with 14 bases between them. CDR3 DNA: TGTGCCAGCAGTGAAAGGGGGCGGGAGGTCTACAATGAGCAGTTCTTC. Its translation is CASSERGREVYNEQFF.

The chain employs TRBV5-1 and TRBJ2-7, with D unclear. Germline values: CDR1 SGHRS, CDR2 YFSETQ. This CDR3 spans 15 amino acids. V was clipped by 3 bases and J by 6 bases, with 19 bases between them. CDR3 region: CASSSSPARESEQYF. The CDR3 bases are TGCGCCAGCAGCTCAAGCCCGGCTAGAGAAAGCGAGCAGTACTTC.

This clonotype appeared a few times. This chain uses TRBV18 with TRBJ1-6; D remains unclear. The CDR3 consists of 14 residues. Germline CDR1 and CDR2: KGHSH and LQKENI. The V end lost 2 bases, the J end lost 8 bases, and 10 bases lay between the germline ends. The CDR3 DNA reads as TGTGCCAGCTCACCAATGAACAGAGATTCACCCCTCCACTTT. It translates to CASSPMNRDSPLHF.

This sequence joins TRBV25-1 and TRBJ2-1; no clear D gene. CDR3 length: 13 amino acids. V gave up 0 bases and J gave up 9 bases, with 9 bases separating them. The germline CDR1 and CDR2 sequences are MGHDK and SYGVNS. The CDR3 bases are TGTGCCAGCAGTGAATATGCCCTCCGTGAGCAGTTCTTC. Its translation: CASSEYALREQFF.

This clonotype was recorded a few times. J is TRBJ1-1 and V is TRBV20-1; TRBD1 is a possible D gene (5 bases). The germline V gene encodes CDR1 DFQATT and CDR2 SNEGSKA (reference sequence). The CDR3 totals 14 residues. The V end lost 5 bases, the J end lost 1 base, and 14 bases lay between the germline ends. The DNA of the CDR3 is TGCAGTGCTGAAGGGGTCACCACGAACACTGAAGCTTTCTTT. Translation: CSAEGVTTNTEAFF.

This clonotype has a handful of counts. The chain joins TRBV20-1 to TRBJ1-5; the D is unclear. Trimming pared 3 bases from V and 4 bases from J, leaving 16 bases between. The germline V gene has CDR1 DFQATT and CDR2 SNEGSKA (reference sequence). This CDR3 region has 15 residues. CDR3 loop: CSASLFGAPNQPQHF. CDR3 sequence (DNA): TGCAGTGCTAGTTTGTTTGGCGCGCCTAATCAGCCCCAGCATTTT.

This clonotype was recorded at least ten times. The chain uses TRBV20-1 and TRBJ1-1, with D unresolved. Germline lookup yields CDR1 DFQATT and CDR2 SNEGSKA (reference sequence). The V gene lost 4 bases and the J gene lost 4 bases, with 13 bases spanning the gap. The CDR3 length is 13 residues. The CDR3 sequence is CSATDGSPTEAFF. Written as DNA, the CDR3 is TGCAGTGCTACGGACGGATCCCCCACTGAAGCTTTCTTT.

The V gene is TRBV4-3, the J gene TRBJ1-6, with 7 positions matching TRBD1. Germline V lookup: CDR1 LGHNA, CDR2 YSLEER. Trimming took 3 bases from V and 5 from J; bases not matched to a gene: 4. This CDR3 is 15 amino acids long. The CDR3 DNA sequence: TGCGCCAGCAGCCATAGGACAGGAGATAATTCACCCCTCCACTTT. Encoded protein: CASSHRTGDNSPLHF.